Many counts were recorded for the clone carrying this TCR beta chain. Its antigen is not identified. The sample comes from a study of CD8 T cells in ankylosing spondylitis. Researchers built TCR beta libraries using quantitative 5'-RACE with molecular barcodes. TCRdb itself ran the 5' RACE reads through MiXCR, one entry per CDR3 protein. The sample lists about 130,000 distinct CDR3 sequences, roughly 8.8% occurring once. Trimming removed 3 bases at V and 8 bases at J, with 14 bases between. Germline V lookup: CDR1 SQVTM, CDR2 ANQGSEA. The CDR3 is 13 amino acids. Study-level results: Reactive arthritis synovial fluid and blood previously showed some of these motif variants. The authors found the disease-linked clones to be CD8+ and relatively rare in peripheral blood. The study identified a TCR beta motif of several highly homologous variants that appeared characteristic of ankylosing spondylitis blood.

Sequencing used blood, either unsorted or a sorted T cell fraction (not recorded which). V usage is TRBV29-1 and J usage is TRBJ2-1; D ambiguous. This TCR was sampled from a male donor with ankylosing spondylitis or in good health (not recorded which). The CDR3 DNA reads as TGCAGCGTTGAGTCCTCGGGTTGGGATGAGCAGTTCTTC. Translated: CSVESSGWDEQFF.